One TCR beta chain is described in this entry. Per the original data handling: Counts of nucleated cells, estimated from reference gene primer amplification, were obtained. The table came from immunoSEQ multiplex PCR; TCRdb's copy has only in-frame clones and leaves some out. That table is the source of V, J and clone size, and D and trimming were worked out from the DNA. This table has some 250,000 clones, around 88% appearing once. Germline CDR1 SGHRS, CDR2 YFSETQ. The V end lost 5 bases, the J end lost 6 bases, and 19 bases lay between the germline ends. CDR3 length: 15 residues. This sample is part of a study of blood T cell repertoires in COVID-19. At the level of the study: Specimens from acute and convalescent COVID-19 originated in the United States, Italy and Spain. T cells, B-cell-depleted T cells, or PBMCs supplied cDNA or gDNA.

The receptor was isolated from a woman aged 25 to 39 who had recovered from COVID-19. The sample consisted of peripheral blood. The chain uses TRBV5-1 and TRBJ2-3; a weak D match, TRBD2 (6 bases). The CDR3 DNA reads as TGCGCCAGCAGGCCGACCGGGACTGACGAGGATACGCAGTATTTT. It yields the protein CASRPTGTDEDTQYF.